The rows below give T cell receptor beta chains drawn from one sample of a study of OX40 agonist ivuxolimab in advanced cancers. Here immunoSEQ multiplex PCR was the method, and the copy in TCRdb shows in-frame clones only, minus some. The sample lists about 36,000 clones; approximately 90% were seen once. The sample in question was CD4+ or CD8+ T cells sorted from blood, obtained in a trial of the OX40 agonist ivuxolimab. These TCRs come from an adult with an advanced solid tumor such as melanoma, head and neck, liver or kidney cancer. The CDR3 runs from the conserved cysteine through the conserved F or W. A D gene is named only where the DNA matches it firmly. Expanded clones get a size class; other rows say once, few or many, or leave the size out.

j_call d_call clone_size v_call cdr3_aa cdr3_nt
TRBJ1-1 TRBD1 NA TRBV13 CASSSPGQMNTEAFF TGTGCCAGCAGCTCACCGGGACAGATGAACACTGAAGCTTTCTTT
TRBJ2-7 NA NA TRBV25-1 CASSGTTFFEQYF TGTGCCAGCAGTGGTACCACCTTTTTCGAGCAGTACTTC
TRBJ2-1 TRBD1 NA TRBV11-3 CASSSGTGVDNEQFF TGTGCCAGCAGCTCCGGGACAGGGGTAGACAATGAGCAGTTCTTC
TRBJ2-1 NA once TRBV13 CASSLESGQAPSYNVQFF TGTGCCAGCAGCTTAGAGTCGGGGCAGGCCCCGTCCTACAATGTGCAGTTCTTC
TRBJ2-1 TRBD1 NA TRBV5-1 CASSLALDRVGNEQFF TGCGCCAGCAGCTTGGCCCTGGACAGGGTGGGGAATGAGCAGTTCTTC
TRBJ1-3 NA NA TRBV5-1 CASSFLISGNTIYF TGTGCCAGCAGCTTTTTAATCTCTGGAAACACCATATATTTT
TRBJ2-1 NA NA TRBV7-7 CASSLGAGSYNEQFF TGTGCCAGCAGCTTAGGTGCGGGGTCCTACAATGAGCAGTTCTTC
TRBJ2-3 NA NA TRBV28 CASSTGRTDTQYF TGTGCCAGCAGTACAGGGAGGACAGATACGCAGTATTTT
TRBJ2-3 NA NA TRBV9 CASSVGSGTSTDTQYF TGTGCCAGCAGCGTAGGTAGCGGCACTAGCACAGATACGCAGTATTTT
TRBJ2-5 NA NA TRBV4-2 CASSQEGGRTLQETQYF TGTGCCAGCAGCCAAGAAGGTGGAAGGACTCTCCAAGAGACCCAGTACTTC
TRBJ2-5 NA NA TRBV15 CATSRDLRELETQYF TGTGCCACCAGCAGAGATCTGAGGGAGCTAGAGACCCAGTACTTC
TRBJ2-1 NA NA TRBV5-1 CASSFGGSGNEQFF TGCGCCAGCAGCTTCGGGGGCTCGGGCAATGAGCAGTTCTTC
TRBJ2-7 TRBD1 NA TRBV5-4 CASSAGQGSYEQYF TGTGCCAGCAGCGCTGGACAGGGTTCCTACGAGCAGTACTTC
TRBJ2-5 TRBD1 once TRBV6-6 CASSYYGQGKETQYF TGTGCCAGCAGTTACTATGGACAGGGGAAAGAGACCCAGTACTTC
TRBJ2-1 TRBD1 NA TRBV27 CASRPDRYNEQFF TGTGCCAGCAGACCGGACAGGTACAATGAGCAGTTCTTC
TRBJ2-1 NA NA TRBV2 CASSAAEQFF TGTGCCAGCAGTGCGGCTGAGCAGTTCTTC
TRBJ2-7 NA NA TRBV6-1 CASNAYEQYF TGTGCCAGCAATGCGTACGAGCAGTACTTC
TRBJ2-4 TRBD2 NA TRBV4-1 CASSLPPGGKNIQYF TGCGCCAGCAGCCTACCCCCGGGGGGAAAGAACATTCAGTACTTC
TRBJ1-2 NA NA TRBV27 CASSLSFVSDGYTF TGTGCCAGCAGTTTATCTTTCGTGTCGGATGGCTACACCTTC
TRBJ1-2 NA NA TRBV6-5 CASSYSRVRDYGYTF TGTGCCAGCAGTTACTCGAGAGTCAGGGACTATGGCTACACCTTC
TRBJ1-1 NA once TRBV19 CASSIGVGTEAFF TGTGCCAGTAGTATAGGGGTGGGCACTGAAGCTTTCTTT
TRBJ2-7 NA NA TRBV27 CASSPGTPYEQYF TGTGCCAGCAGCCCCGGGACCCCCTACGAGCAGTACTTC
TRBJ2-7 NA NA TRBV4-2 CASSQGDFYEQYF TGTGCCAGCAGCCAAGGGGACTTCTACGAGCAGTACTTC
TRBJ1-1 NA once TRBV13 CASSPRGWTEAFF TGTGCCAGCAGCCCCCGAGGCTGGACTGAAGCTTTCTTT
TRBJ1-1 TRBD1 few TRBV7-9 CASSSRDRVFTEAFF TGTGCCAGCAGCTCCCGGGACAGGGTTTTCACTGAAGCTTTCTTT
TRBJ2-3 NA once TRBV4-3 CASSQEDLAADTQYF TGCGCCAGCAGCCAAGAGGATTTAGCGGCCGATACGCAGTATTTT
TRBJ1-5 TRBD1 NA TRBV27 CASSPPPTGVGDQPQHF TGTGCCAGCAGCCCGCCACCGACAGGGGTCGGCGATCAGCCCCAGCATTTT
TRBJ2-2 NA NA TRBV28 CATAVAGLGGELFF TGTGCCACAGCCGTGGCAGGGCTCGGCGGGGAGCTGTTTTTT
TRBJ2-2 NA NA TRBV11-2 CASSLGLGPAGELFF TGTGCCAGCAGCTTAGGCCTAGGCCCAGCCGGGGAGCTGTTTTTT
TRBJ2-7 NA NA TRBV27 CASSLTATYEQYF TGTGCCAGCAGTTTAACGGCAACCTACGAGCAGTACTTC
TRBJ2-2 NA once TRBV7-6 CASSPLLGTGELFF TGTGCCAGCAGCCCTTTGCTGGGCACCGGGGAGCTGTTTTTT
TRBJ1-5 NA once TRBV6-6 CASSYGQGPNQPQHF TGTGCCAGCAGTTACGGTCAGGGCCCTAATCAGCCCCAGCATTTT
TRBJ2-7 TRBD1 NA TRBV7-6 CASRPGTGTGEQYF TGTGCCAGCAGGCCCGGGACAGGGACTGGCGAGCAGTACTTC
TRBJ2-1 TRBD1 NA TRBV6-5 CASSYGTGGDNEQFF TGTGCCAGCAGTTACGGGACAGGGGGTGACAATGAGCAGTTCTTC
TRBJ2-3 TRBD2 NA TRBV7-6 CASSSGTSGRQADTQYF TGTGCCAGCAGCTCAGGGACTAGCGGGAGACAGGCAGATACGCAGTATTTT
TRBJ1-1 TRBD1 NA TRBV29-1 CSVLWTGDTEAFF TGCAGCGTGCTTTGGACAGGGGACACTGAAGCTTTCTTT
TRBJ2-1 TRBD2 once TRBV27 CASTLLAGGNEQFF TGTGCCAGCACCCTACTAGCGGGAGGGAATGAGCAGTTCTTC
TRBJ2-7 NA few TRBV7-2 CASSPAPGPYEQYF TGTGCCAGCAGCCCCGCCCCGGGCCCCTACGAGCAGTACTTC
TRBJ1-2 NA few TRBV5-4 CASSNTGDGYTF TGTGCCAGCAGCAATACCGGGGATGGCTACACCTTC
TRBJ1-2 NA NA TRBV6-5 CASSRTPGANYGYTF TGTGCCAGCAGTCGGACACCCGGAGCCAACTATGGCTACACCTTC
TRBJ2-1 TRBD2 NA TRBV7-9 CASRGTSGKAEQFF TGTGCCAGCAGGGGGACTAGCGGGAAAGCTGAGCAGTTCTTC
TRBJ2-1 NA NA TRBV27 CASSSGGGSWNEQFF TGTGCCAGCAGTTCTGGAGGGGGGTCATGGAATGAGCAGTTCTTC
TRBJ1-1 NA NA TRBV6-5 CASSPGPGAEAFF TGTGCCAGCAGCCCCGGCCCGGGGGCTGAAGCTTTCTTT
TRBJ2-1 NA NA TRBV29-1 CSVEFYRLGLNEQFF TGCAGCGTTGAATTCTACAGGTTAGGTTTGAATGAGCAGTTCTTC
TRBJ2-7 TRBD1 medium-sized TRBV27 CASSVTGGEQYF TGTGCCAGCAGTGTTACAGGGGGAGAGCAGTACTTC
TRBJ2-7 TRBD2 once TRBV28 CASSLPDLAGTEQYF TGTGCCAGCAGTTTACCAGATCTAGCGGGAACCGAGCAGTACTTC
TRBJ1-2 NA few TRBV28 CASSPYPTVGGYTF TGTGCCAGCAGCCCGTACCCGACAGTAGGAGGCTACACCTTC
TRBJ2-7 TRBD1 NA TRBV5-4 CASSLTGASYEQYF TGTGCCAGCAGCTTGACAGGGGCGTCCTACGAGCAGTACTTC
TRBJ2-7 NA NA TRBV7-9 CASSPGALRLAEQYF TGTGCCAGCAGCCCCGGGGCCCTTCGCTTGGCCGAGCAGTACTTC
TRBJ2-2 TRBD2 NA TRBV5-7 CASSYSGSQAGELFF TGTGCCAGCAGTTATAGCGGGAGCCAGGCCGGGGAGCTGTTTTTT
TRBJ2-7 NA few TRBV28 CASSRPWEQVAYEQYF TGTGCCAGCAGTCGCCCCTGGGAGCAGGTAGCCTACGAGCAGTACTTC
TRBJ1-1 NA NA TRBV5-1 CASSWDISEAFF TGCGCCAGCAGCTGGGACATCAGTGAAGCTTTCTTT
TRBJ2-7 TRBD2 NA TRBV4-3 CASSQEAREGYEQYF TGCGCCAGCAGCCAAGAGGCGCGGGAGGGCTACGAGCAGTACTTC
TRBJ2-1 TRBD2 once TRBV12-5 CASGLGHSGDFNEQFF TGTGCTAGTGGTTTGGGACATAGCGGGGATTTCAATGAGCAGTTCTTC
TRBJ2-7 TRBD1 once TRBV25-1 CASSGDRDRANEQYF TGTGCCAGCAGTGGGGACCGGGACAGGGCCAACGAGCAGTACTTC
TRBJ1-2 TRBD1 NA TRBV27 CASSLIGGQAYGYTF TGTGCCAGCAGCTTAATCGGGGGACAGGCCTATGGCTACACCTTC
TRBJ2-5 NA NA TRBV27 CASGPHSYQETQYF TGTGCCAGCGGCCCGCATTCATACCAAGAGACCCAGTACTTC
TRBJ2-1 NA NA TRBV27 CASSLGANEQFF TGTGCCAGCAGCCTTGGAGCTAATGAGCAGTTCTTC